Listed below are T cell receptor beta chains from one sample, sequenced in a study of T cell responses to AZD1222 COVID-19 vaccine. TCRdb keeps only in-frame clones here, not all; method: immunoSEQ multiplex PCR. The table has around 110,000 clones, about 90% seen once; the top ten hold 6.5% to 8.5%. The sample here was peripheral blood, taken on day 0 of AZD1222 vaccination. The receptor source for this set is an adult in good health. CDR3s include the opening cysteine and the closing phenylalanine or tryptophan. A D gene is named only where the DNA matches it firmly. A clone size is listed for some rows: how often the clone was seen (once, few, many), or a class if it is expanded.

v_gene: TRBV5-1; abundance: -; j_gene: TRBJ2-3; d_gene: TRBD2; CDR3aa: CASSLDTSGGTDTQYF; CDR3nt: TGCGCCAGCAGCTTGGATACTAGCGGAGGCACAGATACGCAGTATTTT
v_gene: TRBV9; abundance: -; j_gene: TRBJ1-6; d_gene: TRBD1; CDR3aa: CASTLGQGSSPLHF; CDR3nt: TGTGCCAGCACCCTTGGACAGGGTAGTTCACCCCTCCACTTT
v_gene: TRBV7-6; abundance: -; j_gene: TRBJ1-1; d_gene: -; CDR3aa: CASSSLGHLNTEAFF; CDR3nt: TGTGCCAGCAGCTCCCTGGGACACCTGAACACTGAAGCTTTCTTT
v_gene: TRBV10-1; abundance: once; j_gene: TRBJ2-5; d_gene: -; CDR3aa: CASSVYQGSEETQYF; CDR3nt: TGCGCCAGCAGTGTCTACCAGGGATCTGAGGAGACCCAGTACTTC
v_gene: TRBV28; abundance: -; j_gene: TRBJ2-1; d_gene: TRBD2; CDR3aa: CASDVPGGNYNEQFF; CDR3nt: TGTGCCAGCGACGTACCGGGGGGAAATTACAATGAGCAGTTCTTC
v_gene: TRBV27; abundance: -; j_gene: TRBJ1-1; d_gene: -; CDR3aa: CASRWGTEAFF; CDR3nt: TGTGCCAGCAGGTGGGGGACTGAAGCTTTCTTT
v_gene: TRBV27; abundance: -; j_gene: TRBJ2-7; d_gene: -; CDR3aa: CASSPDRLYEQYF; CDR3nt: TGTGCCAGCAGCCCAGACAGACTTTACGAGCAGTACTTC
v_gene: TRBV28; abundance: few; j_gene: TRBJ2-7; d_gene: TRBD2; CDR3aa: CASSPLFLAGAKLREQYF; CDR3nt: TGTGCCAGCAGTCCCCTCTTTTTAGCGGGAGCAAAGCTGCGTGAGCAGTACTTC
v_gene: TRBV28; abundance: -; j_gene: TRBJ2-7; d_gene: -; CDR3aa: CASSFPPHEQYF; CDR3nt: TGTGCCAGCAGTTTCCCCCCTCACGAGCAGTACTTC
v_gene: TRBV5-5; abundance: -; j_gene: TRBJ2-5; d_gene: TRBD1; CDR3aa: CASSSRTRDRGETQYF; CDR3nt: TGTGCCAGCAGCTCCCGTACCCGGGACAGGGGAGAGACCCAGTACTTC
v_gene: TRBV6-5; abundance: -; j_gene: TRBJ1-5; d_gene: -; CDR3aa: CASSYGLDQPQHF; CDR3nt: TGTGCCAGCAGTTACGGCCTGGATCAGCCCCAGCATTTT
v_gene: TRBV3-1/TRBV3-2; abundance: few; j_gene: TRBJ2-5; d_gene: -; CDR3aa: CASSQGASETQYF; CDR3nt: TGTGCCAGCAGCCAAGGGGCTTCGGAGACCCAGTACTTC
v_gene: TRBV6-2/TRBV6-3; abundance: -; j_gene: TRBJ2-1; d_gene: -; CDR3aa: CASSYSTEQFF; CDR3nt: TGTGCCAGCAGTTACTCTACGGAGCAGTTCTTC
v_gene: TRBV24-1; abundance: -; j_gene: TRBJ1-5; d_gene: -; CDR3aa: CATSDYDVNQPQHF; CDR3nt: TGTGCCACCAGTGATTACGACGTCAATCAGCCCCAGCATTTT
v_gene: TRBV7-7; abundance: -; j_gene: TRBJ2-7; d_gene: -; CDR3aa: CASSLGGVPSSYEQYF; CDR3nt: TGTGCCAGCAGCTTAGGAGGAGTCCCGAGCTCCTACGAGCAGTACTTC
v_gene: TRBV9; abundance: -; j_gene: TRBJ1-1; d_gene: -; CDR3aa: CASSVAQDTEAFF; CDR3nt: TGTGCCAGCAGCGTTGCACAGGACACTGAAGCTTTCTTT
v_gene: TRBV19; abundance: once; j_gene: TRBJ1-1; d_gene: TRBD1; CDR3aa: CASSPRQGGNTEAFF; CDR3nt: TGTGCCAGTAGTCCCCGACAGGGAGGGAACACTGAAGCTTTCTTT
v_gene: TRBV5-4; abundance: -; j_gene: TRBJ2-2; d_gene: -; CDR3aa: CASTPDSNTGELFF; CDR3nt: TGTGCCAGCACCCCGGACAGTAACACCGGGGAGCTGTTTTTT
v_gene: TRBV19; abundance: -; j_gene: TRBJ2-6; d_gene: TRBD1; CDR3aa: CASSDDRGILSGANVLTF; CDR3nt: TGTGCCAGTAGTGATGACAGGGGAATTCTCTCTGGGGCCAACGTCCTGACTTTC
v_gene: TRBV19; abundance: -; j_gene: TRBJ1-6; d_gene: TRBD1; CDR3aa: CASSGGQGESPLHF; CDR3nt: TGTGCCAGTAGTGGGGGACAGGGGGAATCACCCCTCCACTTT
v_gene: TRBV3-1/TRBV3-2; abundance: -; j_gene: TRBJ2-3; d_gene: -; CDR3aa: CASSQDLIGGVPDTQYF; CDR3nt: TGTGCCAGCAGCCAAGATCTAATAGGGGGAGTCCCAGATACGCAGTATTTT
v_gene: TRBV10-3; abundance: -; j_gene: TRBJ2-2; d_gene: TRBD2; CDR3aa: CAICRGLADTGELFF; CDR3nt: TGTGCCATCTGCCGGGGACTAGCGGACACCGGGGAGCTGTTTTTT
v_gene: TRBV2; abundance: -; j_gene: TRBJ1-3; d_gene: TRBD1; CDR3aa: CASSARTGDGNTIYF; CDR3nt: TGTGCCAGCAGTGCAAGGACAGGGGACGGAAACACCATATATTTT
v_gene: TRBV6-5; abundance: once; j_gene: TRBJ2-1; d_gene: -; CDR3aa: CASSTGGEQFF; CDR3nt: TGTGCCAGCAGTACCGGGGGTGAGCAGTTCTTC
v_gene: TRBV18; abundance: few; j_gene: TRBJ1-6; d_gene: -; CDR3aa: CASSPQGNPPLHF; CDR3nt: TGTGCCAGCTCACCACAGGGGAACCCACCCCTCCACTTT
v_gene: TRBV7-9; abundance: -; j_gene: TRBJ2-3; d_gene: TRBD2; CDR3aa: CASSQLEGVLAGVPDTQYF; CDR3nt: TGTGCCAGCAGCCAATTAGAGGGTGTACTAGCGGGAGTCCCAGATACGCAGTATTTT
v_gene: TRBV12-5; abundance: -; j_gene: TRBJ2-1; d_gene: TRBD1; CDR3aa: CASGPGTGGYNEQFF; CDR3nt: TGTGCTAGTGGCCCAGGGACAGGGGGTTACAATGAGCAGTTCTTC
v_gene: TRBV19; abundance: -; j_gene: TRBJ1-1; d_gene: -; CDR3aa: CASSPGMNTEAFF; CDR3nt: TGTGCCAGTAGTCCCGGGATGAACACTGAAGCTTTCTTT
v_gene: TRBV5-6; abundance: -; j_gene: TRBJ1-2; d_gene: TRBD1; CDR3aa: CASSGSGQGPDGYTF; CDR3nt: TGTGCCAGCAGCGGATCGGGACAGGGTCCCGATGGCTACACCTTC
v_gene: TRBV6-4; abundance: -; j_gene: TRBJ2-1; d_gene: TRBD2; CDR3aa: CASRRTSGVNEQFF; CDR3nt: TGTGCCAGCAGAAGGACTAGCGGGGTCAATGAGCAGTTCTTC
v_gene: TRBV19; abundance: -; j_gene: TRBJ1-1; d_gene: -; CDR3aa: CASKNGGLNTEAFF; CDR3nt: TGTGCCAGTAAGAATGGCGGTCTGAACACTGAAGCTTTCTTT
v_gene: TRBV7-3; abundance: -; j_gene: TRBJ1-1; d_gene: -; CDR3aa: CASSHGQTTEAFF; CDR3nt: TGTGCCAGCAGCCATGGACAGACAACTGAAGCTTTCTTT
v_gene: TRBV9; abundance: few; j_gene: TRBJ2-2; d_gene: TRBD2; CDR3aa: CASSVAGGPPTGELFF; CDR3nt: TGTGCCAGCAGCGTAGCGGGGGGGCCGCCCACCGGGGAGCTGTTTTTT
v_gene: TRBV7-9; abundance: -; j_gene: TRBJ1-2; d_gene: -; CDR3aa: CASSFQVGYTF; CDR3nt: TGTGCCAGCAGCTTCCAGGTCGGCTACACCTTC
v_gene: TRBV15; abundance: -; j_gene: TRBJ2-1; d_gene: TRBD1; CDR3aa: CATSDTGQGSDNEQFF; CDR3nt: TGTGCCACCAGCGATACGGGACAGGGTTCGGACAATGAGCAGTTCTTC
v_gene: TRBV19; abundance: -; j_gene: TRBJ2-5; d_gene: TRBD1; CDR3aa: CASSTLDRQETQYF; CDR3nt: TGTGCCAGTAGTACGTTGGACAGGCAAGAGACCCAGTACTTC
v_gene: TRBV24-1; abundance: -; j_gene: TRBJ2-5; d_gene: -; CDR3aa: CATSGEGKETQYF; CDR3nt: TGTGCCACCAGCGGGGAAGGGAAAGAGACCCAGTACTTC
v_gene: TRBV5-6; abundance: -; j_gene: TRBJ2-5; d_gene: TRBD1; CDR3aa: CASSFGTGEETQYF; CDR3nt: TGTGCCAGCAGCTTCGGGACAGGGGAAGAGACCCAGTACTTC
v_gene: TRBV11-3; abundance: -; j_gene: TRBJ2-5; d_gene: -; CDR3aa: CASSLGLGQETQYF; CDR3nt: TGTGCCAGCAGCTTAGGACTGGGACAAGAGACCCAGTACTTC
v_gene: TRBV19; abundance: -; j_gene: TRBJ2-1; d_gene: -; CDR3aa: CASSSGSYNEQFF; CDR3nt: TGTGCCAGTAGTAGCGGGTCCTACAATGAGCAGTTCTTC
v_gene: TRBV6-6; abundance: -; j_gene: TRBJ1-1; d_gene: -; CDR3aa: CASSYSTGTMNTEAFF; CDR3nt: TGTGCCAGCAGTTACTCGACGGGGACCATGAACACTGAAGCTTTCTTT
v_gene: TRBV12-3/TRBV12-4; abundance: -; j_gene: TRBJ2-5; d_gene: -; CDR3aa: CASTQTGEETQYF; CDR3nt: TGTGCCAGCACCCAGACAGGAGAAGAGACCCAGTACTTC
v_gene: TRBV30; abundance: -; j_gene: TRBJ2-3; d_gene: -; CDR3aa: CACPSPASGTDTQYF; CDR3nt: TGTGCCTGTCCCTCTCCGGCTAGCGGCACAGATACGCAGTATTTT
v_gene: TRBV12-5; abundance: -; j_gene: TRBJ1-1; d_gene: -; CDR3aa: CASGEAAMNTEAFF; CDR3nt: TGTGCCTCGGGGGAGGCGGCAATGAACACTGAAGCTTTCTTT
v_gene: TRBV20-1; abundance: once; j_gene: TRBJ1-4; d_gene: -; CDR3aa: CSARVSEKLFF; CDR3nt: TGCAGTGCTAGAGTATCTGAAAAACTGTTTTTT
v_gene: TRBV28; abundance: -; j_gene: TRBJ1-1; d_gene: TRBD1; CDR3aa: CASSLIGQEAAFF; CDR3nt: TGTGCCAGCAGTTTAATCGGACAGGAGGCGGCTTTCTTT
v_gene: TRBV7-2; abundance: few; j_gene: TRBJ2-6; d_gene: -; CDR3aa: CASSLGAPGSGANVLTF; CDR3nt: TGTGCCAGCAGCTTAGGGGCCCCCGGCTCTGGGGCCAACGTCCTGACTTTC
v_gene: TRBV7-7; abundance: once; j_gene: TRBJ2-7; d_gene: TRBD1; CDR3aa: CASSLSSTGLGEQYF; CDR3nt: TGTGCCAGCAGCTTATCTTCGACAGGGCTCGGCGAGCAGTACTTC
v_gene: TRBV9; abundance: -; j_gene: TRBJ1-6; d_gene: TRBD1; CDR3aa: CASSPQTGAPNSPLHF; CDR3nt: TGTGCCAGCAGCCCTCAGACAGGGGCCCCCAATTCACCCCTCCACTTT
v_gene: TRBV5-1; abundance: -; j_gene: TRBJ2-2; d_gene: -; CDR3aa: CASSRAGGPGELFF; CDR3nt: TGCGCCAGCAGCCGGGCCGGGGGCCCCGGGGAGCTGTTTTTT
v_gene: TRBV4-1; abundance: -; j_gene: TRBJ1-1; d_gene: -; CDR3aa: CASSQVGTEAFF; CDR3nt: TGCGCCAGCAGCCAAGTTGGTACTGAAGCTTTCTTT
v_gene: TRBV11-2; abundance: once; j_gene: TRBJ1-3; d_gene: -; CDR3aa: CASSGYTDGNTIYF; CDR3nt: TGTGCCAGCAGCGGCTACACGGATGGAAACACCATATATTTT
v_gene: TRBV29-1; abundance: -; j_gene: TRBJ2-1; d_gene: TRBD1; CDR3aa: CSVEKGAVNEQFF; CDR3nt: TGCAGCGTTGAGAAGGGGGCCGTCAATGAGCAGTTCTTC
v_gene: TRBV11-2; abundance: -; j_gene: TRBJ1-1; d_gene: -; CDR3aa: CASSLVGTEAFF; CDR3nt: TGTGCCAGCAGCTTAGTAGGTACTGAAGCTTTCTTT